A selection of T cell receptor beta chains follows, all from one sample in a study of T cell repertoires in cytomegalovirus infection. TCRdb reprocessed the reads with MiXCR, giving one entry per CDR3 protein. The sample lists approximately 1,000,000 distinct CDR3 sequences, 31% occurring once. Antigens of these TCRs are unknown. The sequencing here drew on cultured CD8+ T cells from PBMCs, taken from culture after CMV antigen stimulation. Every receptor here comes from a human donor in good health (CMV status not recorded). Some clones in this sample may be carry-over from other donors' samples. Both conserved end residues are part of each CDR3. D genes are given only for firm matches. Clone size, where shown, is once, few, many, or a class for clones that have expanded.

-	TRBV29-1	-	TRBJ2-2	TGCAGCGCCTTCAGGGGCACCGGGGAGCTGTTTTTT	CSAFRGTGELFF
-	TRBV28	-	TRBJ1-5	TGTGCCAGCAGTTTATTTCGGGGGCAGCCCCAGCATTTT	CASSLFRGQPQHF
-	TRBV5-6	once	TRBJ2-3	TGTGCCAGCACCGCTGGGGGTACGCAGTATTTT	CASTAGGTQYF
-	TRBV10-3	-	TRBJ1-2	TGTGCCATCAGGGTACATCGGGGCCGAGCTAACTATGGCTACACCTTC	CAIRVHRGRANYGYTF
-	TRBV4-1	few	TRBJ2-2	TGCGCCAGCAGCCAGGACCCCACGGGCTCCAACACCGGGGAGCTGTTTTTT	CASSQDPTGSNTGELFF
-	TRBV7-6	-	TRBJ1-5	TGTGCCAGCAGCTTAGTAGCGGGGCCCAATCAGCCCCAGCATTTT	CASSLVAGPNQPQHF
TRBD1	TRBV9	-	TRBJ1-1	TGTGCCAGCAGCGCGAAGGCGGGACAGTTCAACACTGAAGCTTTCTTT	CASSAKAGQFNTEAFF
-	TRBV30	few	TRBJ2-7	TGTGCCTGGAGAGACCAGGAAGGGGTTTCAGCCTACGAGCAGTACTTC	CAWRDQEGVSAYEQYF
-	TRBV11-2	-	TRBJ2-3	TGTGCCAGCAGCGGCCCGGTGGGGAGCACAGATACGCAGTATTTT	CASSGPVGSTDTQYF
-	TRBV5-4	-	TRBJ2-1	TGTGCCAGCAGCTTCGGGACAAACGACAATGAGCAGTTCTTC	CASSFGTNDNEQFF
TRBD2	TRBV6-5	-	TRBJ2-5	TGTGCCAGCAGTCTCAGACTAGCGGGGCCGGAGACCCAGTACTTC	CASSLRLAGPETQYF
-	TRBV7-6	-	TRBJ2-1	TGTGCCAGCAGCCATCAAGGGGGGTTTTATTACAATGAGCAGTTCTTC	CASSHQGGFYYNEQFF
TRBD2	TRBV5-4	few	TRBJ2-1	TGTGCCAGCAGCTCGGGACTAGCGGTGCAGTTCTTC	CASSSGLAVQFF
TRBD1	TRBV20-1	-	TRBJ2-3	TGCAGTGCTAGTCCAGGGGGAGCAGATACGCAGTATTTT	CSASPGGADTQYF
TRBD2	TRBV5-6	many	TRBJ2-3	TGTGCCACCACCGGGACTAGCGGGGGAGGGCACGAGTATTTT	CATTGTSGGGHEYF
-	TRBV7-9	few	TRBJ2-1	TGTGCCAGCAGCCCACGGACAGTCTACAATGAGCAGTTCTTC	CASSPRTVYNEQFF
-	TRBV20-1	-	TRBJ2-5	TGCAGTGCTAGCGCAGGGGGAGGGGAGACCCAGTACTTC	CSASAGGGETQYF
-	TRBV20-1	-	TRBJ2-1	TGCAGTCCCTTTAGTGAGCAGTTCTTC	CSPFSEQFF
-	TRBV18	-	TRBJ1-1	TGTGCCAGCTCACCAACGGACAGCTACACTGAAGCTTTCTTT	CASSPTDSYTEAFF
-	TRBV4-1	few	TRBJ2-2	TGCGCCAGCAGCCAAGAGGCAAGAAGTGGGGAGCTGTTTTTT	CASSQEARSGELFF
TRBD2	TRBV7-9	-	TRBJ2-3	TGTGCCAGCAGCTTAGATTCTAACAGCGGGGGGTTAAATACGCAGTATTTT	CASSLDSNSGGLNTQYF
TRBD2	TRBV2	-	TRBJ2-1	TGTGCCAGCACTGGGGGTAGCGGGGACTCCTACAATGAGCAGTTCTTC	CASTGGSGDSYNEQFF
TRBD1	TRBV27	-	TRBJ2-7	TGTGCCAGCAGTTCGACAGGGCATGGCTACGAGCAGTACTTC	CASSSTGHGYEQYF
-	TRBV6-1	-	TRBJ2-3	TGTGCCAGCAGTTATCAGAAGTACACAGATACGCAGTATTTT	CASSYQKYTDTQYF
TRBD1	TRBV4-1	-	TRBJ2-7	TGCGCTAGCAGCACCGGGACAGGGAGCGACGAGCAGTACTTC	CASSTGTGSDEQYF
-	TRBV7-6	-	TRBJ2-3	TGTGCCGCCGGGGACGGTCTCACAGATACGCAGTATTTT	CAAGDGLTDTQYF
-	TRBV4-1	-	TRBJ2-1	TGCGCCAGCAGCCAAGTGCGAGGCGTAAATGAGCAGTTCTTC	CASSQVRGVNEQFF
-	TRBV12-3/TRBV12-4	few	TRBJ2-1	TGTGCCAGCAGTCGACTAGTTAGGGATGAGCAGTTCTTC	CASSRLVRDEQFF
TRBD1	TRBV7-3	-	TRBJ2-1	TGTGCCAGCAGCTTAGGGGACAGGGGGATCGATGAGCAGTTCTTC	CASSLGDRGIDEQFF
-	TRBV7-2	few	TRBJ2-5	TGTGCCAGCAGCTGGACCCTGGGGTCAGAGACCCAGTACTTC	CASSWTLGSETQYF
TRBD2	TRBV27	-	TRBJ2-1	TGTGTCAGCATAGCGGGGGGGCCTTACAATGAGCAGTTCTTC	CVSIAGGPYNEQFF
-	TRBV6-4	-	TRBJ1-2	TGTGCCAGCAGTTCTGACCCGAGGGGGATAAACTATGGCTACACCTTC	CASSSDPRGINYGYTF
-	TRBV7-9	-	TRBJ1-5	TGTGCCAGCAGCTCCGGGGGATTGCCGGGCCAGCCCCAGCATTTT	CASSSGGLPGQPQHF
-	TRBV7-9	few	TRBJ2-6	TGTGCCAGCAGCTTAATCCTACCTCTCGCCAACGTCCTGACTTTC	CASSLILPLANVLTF
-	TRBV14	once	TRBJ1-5	TGTGCCAGCAGCCAAGAAGGAAAGGGGGCCCAGCATTTT	CASSQEGKGAQHF
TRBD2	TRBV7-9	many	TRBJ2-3	TGTGCCAGCAGCTTTCCAACTAGCGGGGGGATAGATACGCAGTATTTT	CASSFPTSGGIDTQYF
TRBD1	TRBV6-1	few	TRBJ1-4	TGTGCCAGCCGGGTGGACAGGAGGTTTTTGGAAAAACTGTTTTTT	CASRVDRRFLEKLFF
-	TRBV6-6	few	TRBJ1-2	TGTGCCAGCAGTTACGAGCCGGGCGGGGGCTACACCTTC	CASSYEPGGGYTF
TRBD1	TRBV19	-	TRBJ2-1	TGTACAGGGGCTAACAATGAGCAGTTCTTC	CTGANNEQFF
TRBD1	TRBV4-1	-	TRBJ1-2	TGCGCCAGCAGCCAAGATCGCACAGGGGTTTACTATGGCTACACCTTC	CASSQDRTGVYYGYTF
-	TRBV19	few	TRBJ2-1	TGTGCCAGTAGTATTCTTGGCGGATACAATGAGCAGTTCTTC	CASSILGGYNEQFF
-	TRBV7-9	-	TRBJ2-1	TGTACCAGCAGCCTCGGGGGTGAGCAGTTCTTC	CTSSLGGEQFF
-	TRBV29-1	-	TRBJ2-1	TGCAGCGACAAAAACGCAGGGGACGGCTACAATGAGCAGTTCTTC	CSDKNAGDGYNEQFF
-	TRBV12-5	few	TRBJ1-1	TGTGCTAGTGGTTTTCAGGCGGGAATGAACACTGAAGCTTTCTTT	CASGFQAGMNTEAFF
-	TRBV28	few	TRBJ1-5	TGTGCCAGCAGTGAATATTACGGGGAACATAGCAATCAGCCCCAGCATTTT	CASSEYYGEHSNQPQHF
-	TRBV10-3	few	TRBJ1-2	TGTGCCATCAGTGATCACCGGGATGGCTACACCTTC	CAISDHRDGYTF
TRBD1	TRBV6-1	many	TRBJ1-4	TGTGCCAGCAGGGACGAGGACAGGGATGAAAAACTGTTTTTT	CASRDEDRDEKLFF
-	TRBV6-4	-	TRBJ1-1	TGTGCCAGCAGGGCTCAGGGTCCTGATCCGAACACTGAAGCTTTCTTT	CASRAQGPDPNTEAFF